The sample holds many counts of the clone carrying this T cell receptor beta chain. The antigen is unknown. Germline V gives CDR1 MNHEY, CDR2 SVGEGT. CDR3 length: 14 amino acids. The V segment lost 5 bases and the J segment 6 bases; nucleotides outside the gene matches: 5. This sample stems from a study of T cell repertoires in cytomegalovirus infection. Turning to the study itself: CMV epitopes that were recently identified and HLA-C-restricted were used alongside well-studied HLA-B-restricted ones. From public TCR beta signatures came an indication of both CMV infection and matching HLA type. Broader study findings: Clonotype analysis showed dominance of the ex vivo response by HLA-C-restricted CMV-specific TCR beta clonotypes.

TCRdb redid the calling of the reads with MiXCR, one entry per CDR3 protein. The sample includes 110,000 or so distinct CDR3 sequences, more than 30% seen only once; the top ten take approximately 41%. The V and J genes are TRBV6-2 or TRBV6-3 and TRBJ2-2; TRBD2 agrees at 8 bases. The TCR sequence derives from a human donor in good health (CMV status not recorded). Some clones in this sample may be carry-over from other donors' samples. The input for sequencing was CD8+ T cells from cultured PBMCs, taken from culture after CMV antigen stimulation. The CDR3 DNA sequence: TGTGCCAGCAGTCCGGGACTAGAGGCCGGGGAGCTGTTTTTT. Its protein is CASSPGLEAGELFF.